These 30 T cell receptor beta chains originate from one sample sequenced in a study of shared clonotypes between healthy human individuals. Repertoires were generated with immunoSEQ multiplex PCR, while TCRdb's copy carries only in-frame clones and drops some. The sample records around 440,000 clones, around 77% being singletons. The material sequenced was PBMCs. Receptors originate from a woman between 35 and 50 years old in good health. Some clones in this sample may be carry-over from other donors' samples.

The J gene is TRBJ2-2, the V gene TRBV5-1; 8 bases align to TRBD2. Germline V lookup: CDR1 SGHRS, CDR2 YFSETQ. The CDR3 has 16 residues. V lost 0 bases, J lost 3 bases, and 4 bases stayed unmatched. The CDR3 sequence: CASSLALADYTGELFF. As DNA, the CDR3 is TGCGCCAGCAGCTTGGCACTAGCGGACTACACCGGGGAGCTGTTTTTT.

The rearrangement links TRBV9 to TRBJ1-2; 9 bases fit TRBD1. CDR1 is SGDLS, CDR2 YYNGEE, per germline. With 0 bases clipped from V and 8 bases from J, the junction kept 5 bases outside the gene matches. This CDR3 has 14 residues. CDR3 DNA: TGTGCCAGCAGCGTAGGACAGGGGGTACTCGGCTACACCTTC. It translates to CASSVGQGVLGYTF.

This clone was counted a few times. The junction departs from the called germline gene at one end, perhaps through a read error. The rearrangement joins TRBV30 to TRBJ2-6; maybe TRBD1 (5 bases). This CDR3 is built from 14 residues. Per germline, CDR1 GTSNPN and CDR2 SVGIG (reference sequence). The DNA of the CDR3 is TGTGCCTGGAGTGAGGGCTCTGGGGCCAACGTCCCGACTTTC. It specifies CAWSEGSGANVPTF.

A word on this clone: This sample also contains other DNA sequences that code for the same CDR3. The chain uses TRBV27 and TRBJ2-7, with D unclear. Germline V gene data show CDR1 as MNHEY and CDR2 as SMNVEV (reference sequence). The CDR3 sequence is 11 residues long. Trimming stripped 9 bases from V and 2 bases from J, with 8 bases between. The CDR3 DNA is TGTGCCAGTAGTGTCACCTACGAGCAGTACTTC. It codes for CASSVTYEQYF.

With regard to this clone: This likely came from a read error, as a far larger clone is one base away. The same CDR3 arises from other DNA sequences in this sample as well. The chain combines TRBV30 with TRBJ1-1; D is unclear. Per germline, CDR1 GTSNPN and CDR2 SVGIG (reference sequence). There are 13 residues in the CDR3. The CDR3: CAWSVGRNTEAFF. CDR3 coding DNA: TGTGCCTGGAGCGTTGGGAGGAACACTGAGGCTTTCTTT.

As concerns this clone: The sample carries other DNA sequences with the same CDR3. The chain links TRBV5-6 to TRBJ2-5; 7 nucleotides match TRBD1. Germline CDR1 SGHDT, CDR2 YYEEEE. The CDR3 runs 13 residues. Trimming at V came to 4 bases and at J to 5 bases, leaving 5 bases not matched to a gene. CDR3 amino acids: CASSRGLGETQYF. CDR3 bases: TGTGCCAGCAGCAGGGGGCTAGGGGAGACCCAGTACTTC.

The V and J genes are TRBV4-1 and TRBJ1-2; 8 bases align to TRBD1. J was trimmed by 0 bases and V by 0 bases; bases with no gene match: 3. CDR3 length: 16 amino acids. The V gene's germline CDR1 is MGHRA and CDR2 YSYEKL. This chain's CDR3 is CASSQDRGRSNYGYTF. The CDR3 DNA is TGCGCCAGCAGCCAAGACAGGGGGCGATCTAACTATGGCTACACCTTC.

This clone has at least ten counts. CDR3 in amino acids: CASSQRGYATNEKLFF. The CDR3 DNA follows: TGTGCCAGCAGTCAGAGGGGTTACGCAACTAATGAAAAACTGTTTTTT. V and J are TRBV27 and TRBJ1-4; D might be TRBD1 (5 bases). Germline values: CDR1 MNHEY, CDR2 SMNVEV (reference sequence). V was clipped by 5 bases and J by 0 bases, with 13 bases between them. This CDR3 contains 16 residues.

Comment on this clone: Just one base apart from a much larger clone, this may be a read error. CDR3 in DNA: TGTGCCAGCACCCAAGATCGGCCCGTACCAACCGGGGAGCTGTTTTTT. Translated: CASTQDRPVPTGELFF. This chain uses TRBV7-2 with TRBJ2-2; D is unclear. Germline CDR1 and CDR2: SGHTA and FQGNSA. This CDR3 region has 16 residues. V lost 7 bases, J lost 5 bases, and 20 bases lay in between.

The J gene is TRBJ1-2, the V gene TRBV14; D may be TRBD1 (5 bases). The CDR3 is 16 amino acids. Germline-derived CDR1 and CDR2 are SGHDN and FVKESK. Trimming removed 0 bases from V and 5 bases from J, with 16 bases in between. CDR3 DNA sequence: TGTGCCAGCAGCCAAGATCTGGGACGGGGTCCGTATGGCTACACCTTC. This sequence encodes CASSQDLGRGPYGYTF.

The chain is built from TRBV10-3 and TRBJ2-2; no firm D call. The germline gives CDR1 ENHRY, CDR2 SYGVKD. This CDR3 spans 11 amino acids. Trimming removed 10 bases from V and 5 bases from J, with 8 bases in between. CDR3 protein: CATTTTGELFF. The CDR3 DNA reads as TGTGCCACTACAACGACCGGGGAGCTGTTTTTT.

The chain links TRBV7-2 to TRBJ1-4, with TRBD1 matching 7 bases. The CDR3 sequence is 15 residues long. Germline V CDR1 and CDR2: SGHTA, FQGNSA. Unmatched junction bases numbered 6, after V lost 5 bases and J lost 3 bases. The CDR3 sequence is CASSPNQGANEKLFF. CDR3 DNA: TGTGCCAGCAGCCCTAACCAGGGGGCTAATGAAAAACTGTTTTTT.

Details on this clone: This may be a read error: a much more frequent sequence differs by one nucleotide. The chain joins TRBV27 to TRBJ2-7; D might be TRBD1 (7 bases). CDR3 size: 16 residues. Germline V gives CDR1 MNHEY, CDR2 SMNVEV (reference sequence). The CDR3, as DNA: TGTGCCGGCAGGGGGGCCGTGGGGAGTTCGTCCTACGAGCAGTACTTC. This encodes CAGRGAVGSSSYEQYF.

The chain is built from TRBV2 and TRBJ2-7; TRBD2 aligns across 10 bases. CDR3 length equals 18 residues. V lost 6 bases, J lost 7 bases, and 21 bases stayed unmatched. Germline CDR1 is SNHLY and CDR2 is FYNNEI. The DNA of the CDR3 is TGTGCCAGCAGGGGTCCGACAGGGGAGCGGGAGGGCCGGAATGAGCAGTACTTC. Translating it yields CASRGPTGEREGRNEQYF.

J is TRBJ2-1 and V is TRBV6-1, with TRBD2 matching over 7 bases. V lost 11 bases and J lost 5; bases outside the gene matches: 9. Germline loops: CDR1 MNHNS, CDR2 SASEGT. The CDR3 is made up of 13 amino acids. CDR3: CAGASGTDNEQFF. DNA of the CDR3: TGTGCCGGGGCTAGCGGAACCGACAATGAGCAGTTCTTC.

The rearrangement links TRBV6-5 to TRBJ2-1; D is unclear. The V and J ends lost 6 bases and 4 bases respectively, with 10 bases between them. The CDR3 has 13 residues. CDR1 is MNHEY, CDR2 SVGAGI, per germline. The CDR3 sequence: CASRLDGYNEQFF. In nucleotides, the CDR3 is TGTGCCAGCAGACTTGACGGATACAATGAGCAGTTCTTC.

V and J are TRBV7-9 and TRBJ2-7; the match to TRBD2 covers 14 bases. J lost 5 bases, V lost 5 bases, and 8 bases had no gene match. The CDR3 is 16 residues long. Per the germline V gene, CDR1 is SEHNR and CDR2 is FQNEAQ (reference sequence). DNA of the CDR3: TGTGCCAGCAGCCATCCGGGACTAGCGGGAGACAACGAGCAGTACTTC. This sequence encodes CASSHPGLAGDNEQYF. Full variable domain (outside the CDR3, taken from reference TRBV7-9 and TRBJ2-7): DTGVSQNPRHKITKRGQNVTFRCDPISEHNRLYWYRQTLGQGPEFLTYFQNEAQLEKSRLLSDRFSAERPKGSFSTLEIQRTEQGDSAMYLCASSHPGLAGDNEQYFGPGTRLTVT.

This clone was seen at least ten times. The V and J genes are TRBV20-1 and TRBJ2-5; 8 positions agree with TRBD1. V lost 5 bases, J lost 5 bases, and 1 base stayed unmatched. Germline CDR1 DFQATT, CDR2 SNEGSKA (reference sequence). The CDR3 runs 11 residues. CDR3 DNA: TGCAGTGCTGACAGGGGCGAGACCCAGTACTTC. Its translation is CSADRGETQYF.

On this clone: The junction departs from the called germline gene at one end, perhaps through a read error. The chain employs TRBV5-1 and TRBJ2-1; TRBD1 or TRBD2 may be the D gene (5 bases each). This CDR3 spans 15 amino acids. CDR1 is SGHRS, CDR2 YFSETQ, per germline. CDR3 coding DNA: TGCGCCAGCAGTTTGGGGGATGAGCGCTACAATGAGCAGTTCTTC. This gives the protein CASSLGDERYNEQFF.

This clone was recorded only once. The chain couples TRBV7-3 to TRBJ2-3, with D uncertain. V lost 8 bases and J lost 1, with 10 bases in between. The CDR3 is 13 residues long. Per the germline V gene, CDR1 is SGHTA and CDR2 is FQGTGA. CDR3 nucleotides: TGTGCCAGCGGCGAAACAGGCACAGATACGCAGTATTTT. Amino acid sequence: CASGETGTDTQYF.

The V call is TRBV11-2, the J call TRBJ2-7; D is perhaps TRBD1 (6 bases). Germline CDR1 and CDR2: SGHAT and FQNNGV. This CDR3 is built from 13 residues. V lost 1 base, J lost 5 bases, and 9 bases lay in between. CDR3 loop: CASSLAQGNEQYF. The DNA for the CDR3 is TGTGCCAGCAGCTTAGCACAGGGAAACGAGCAGTACTTC. Together with reference TRBV11-2 and TRBJ2-7, the CDR3 gives the full variable domain: EAGVAQSPRYKIIEKRQSVAFWCNPISGHATLYWYQQILGQGPKLLIQFQNNGVVDDSQLPKDRFSAERLKGVDSTLKIQPAKLEDSAVYLCASSLAQGNEQYFGPGTRLTVT.

This clone showed up just a few times. V and J are TRBV25-1 and TRBJ2-2; the match to TRBD1 covers 10 bases. The V segment lost 6 bases and the J segment 6 bases; nucleotides outside the gene matches: 7. This CDR3 spans 15 amino acids. Germline loops: CDR1 MGHDK, CDR2 SYGVNS. The CDR3 region has the DNA TGTGCCAGCAGGGTAACCGGGACAGGGGCCGGGGAGCTGTTTTTT. It yields the protein CASRVTGTGAGELFF.

Concerning this clone: This specimen includes other DNA sequences encoding the same CDR3. The rearrangement joins TRBV4-3 to TRBJ2-5; D remains unclear. CDR3 length equals 13 residues. Trimming stripped 3 bases from V and 1 base from J, with 6 bases between. The V gene's germline CDR1 is LGHNA and CDR2 YSLEER. The CDR3 sequence: CASSQGIQETQYF. In DNA form, the CDR3 reads TGCGCCAGCAGCCAGGGAATCCAAGAGACCCAGTACTTC.

The chain combines TRBV7-2 with TRBJ2-7, with a weak D call TRBD2 (5 bases). CDR1 and CDR2 from the germline V gene are SGHTA and FQGNSA. This CDR3 comprises 13 residues. V gave up 3 bases and J gave up 5 bases, with 11 bases separating them. The CDR3 spells CASSLRRSNEQYF. For the CDR3, the DNA is TGTGCCAGCAGCTTGCGGAGGTCCAACGAGCAGTACTTC.

The V gene is TRBV15, the J gene TRBJ2-1, with 7 bases that match TRBD2. CDR3 length: 15 amino acids. Germline-derived CDR1 and CDR2 are LNHNV and YYDKDF (reference sequence). J gave up 0 bases and V 1 base, and 0 bases lay outside the gene matches. This CDR3 is CATSRASGSYNEQFF. The CDR3, as DNA: TGTGCCACCAGCAGAGCTAGCGGCTCCTACAATGAGCAGTTCTTC.

V is TRBV6-6 and J is TRBJ2-7; D is unresolved. The CDR3 consists of 15 residues. CDR1 MNHNY and CDR2 SVGAGI come from the germline V gene (reference sequence). The germline V and J ends were trimmed by 2 bases and 1 base, with 12 bases remaining between them. CDR3 coding DNA: TGTGCCAGCAGTTACCTTCAAAGGGAATCCTACGAGCAGTACTTC. Its translation: CASSYLQRESYEQYF.

V usage is TRBV5-1 and J usage is TRBJ2-5; the match to TRBD2 covers 8 bases. The CDR3 is 17 residues long. The germline V gene has CDR1 SGHRS and CDR2 YFSETQ. V trimming: 1 base; J trimming: 1 base; junction bases outside the gene matches: 9. The CDR3 loop reads CASSLSNTGGVQETQYF. CDR3 sequence (DNA): TGCGCCAGCAGCTTGTCTAACACCGGGGGGGTCCAAGAGACCCAGTACTTC. Filled out from reference TRBV5-1 and TRBJ2-5, the complete variable domain reads KAGVTQTPRYLIKTRGQQVTLSCSPISGHRSVSWYQQTPGQGLQFLFEYFSETQRNKGNFPGRFSGRQFSNSRSEMNVSTLELGDSALYLCASSLSNTGGVQETQYFGPGTRLLVL.

V gene TRBV5-1 combines with J gene TRBJ2-5, with 8 bases fitting TRBD2. The V gene end was trimmed by 1 base and the J gene end by 2 bases; junction bases not matched to a gene: 7. Per the germline V gene, CDR1 is SGHRS and CDR2 is YFSETQ. The CDR3 loop spans 16 amino acids. CDR3 in amino acids: CASSLFAAGDQETQYF. CDR3 DNA sequence: TGCGCCAGCAGCTTGTTCGCAGCGGGAGATCAAGAGACCCAGTACTTC.

This rearrangement joins TRBV19 to TRBJ1-3; D is uncertain. The CDR3 totals 16 residues. CDR1 LNHDA and CDR2 SQIVND come from the germline V gene (reference sequence). Trimming cost V 3 bases and J 4 bases, with 16 bases left between them. The CDR3 DNA reads as TGTGCCAGTAGTATCACACGCTTGAACCCCGGAAACACCATATATTTT. It encodes CASSITRLNPGNTIYF. Supplemented by reference TRBV19 and TRBJ1-3, the full variable domain reads DGGITQSPKYLFRKEGQNVTLSCEQNLNHDAMYWYRQDPGQGLRLIYYSQIVNDFQKGDIAEGYSVSREKKESFPLTVTSAQKNPTAFYLCASSITRLNPGNTIYFGEGSWLTVV.

Details on this clone: A junction boundary mismatches the germline segment, possibly from a read error. Other DNA sequences in the same sample also yield this CDR3. V and J are TRBV6-4 and TRBJ2-1; 10 bases match TRBD2. This CDR3 has 14 amino acids. The germline V gene has CDR1 MRHNA and CDR2 SNTAGT. Here the CDR3 reads CASSSSGSSNEQFF. The CDR3 DNA sequence: TGCGCCAGCAGTTCTAGCGGGAGTTCAAACGAGCAGTTCTTC.